Following are 31 T cell receptor beta chains from one sample sequenced in a study of T cell changes during pregnancy in multiple sclerosis. Sequencing used immunoSEQ multiplex PCR; TCRdb keeps in-frame clones, though not all of them. The table records 35,000 or so clones, 85% to 95% of them present only once. This sample comprised CD4+ T cells from peripheral blood mononuclear cells, obtained in the first trimester of pregnancy. These receptors were obtained from a female donor with multiple sclerosis, enrolled in a pregnancy study.

The chain has TRBV19 and TRBJ1-1; D is unresolved. Germline lookup yields CDR1 LNHDA and CDR2 SQIVND (reference sequence). V lost 6 bases and J 2 bases, leaving 16 bases between the germline ends. This CDR3 comprises 15 residues. DNA for the CDR3: TGTGCCAGTAGCTATGCTCCCGGGGTCAACACTGAAGCTTTCTTT. It specifies CASSYAPGVNTEAFF.

The chain recombines TRBV28 with TRBJ1-5; 9 bases match TRBD1. CDR1 MDHEN and CDR2 SYDVKM come from the germline V gene. The CDR3 is made up of 18 amino acids. With V trimmed by 5 bases and J by 0 bases, 11 bases remained unmatched. CDR3 nucleotides: TGTGCCAGCAGTGGCGGATTTACAGGGGGCCTTAGCAATCAGCCCCAGCATTTT. Protein sequence: CASSGGFTGGLSNQPQHF.

This rearrangement joins TRBV7-9 to TRBJ2-1; no definite D call. Trimming took 7 bases from V and 1 from J, leaving 14 bases between them. This CDR3 spans 15 amino acids. Germline assignment: CDR1 SEHNR and CDR2 FQNEAQ (reference sequence). CDR3 DNA: TGTGCCAGCACCGAGGCGGCCCTATCCTACAATGAGCAGTTCTTC. Protein sequence: CASTEAALSYNEQFF. Combining the CDR3 with reference TRBV7-9 and TRBJ2-1 gives the whole variable domain DTGVSQNPRHKITKRGQNVTFRCDPISEHNRLYWYRQTLGQGPEFLTYFQNEAQLEKSRLLSDRFSAERPKGSFSTLEIQRTEQGDSAMYLCASTEAALSYNEQFFGPGTRLTVL.

This clone was picked up one time. This rearrangement joins TRBV2 to TRBJ1-2, with D maybe TRBD1 (5 bases). V lost 6 bases, J lost 4 bases, and 12 bases lay in between. Germline values: CDR1 SNHLY, CDR2 FYNNEI. The length of the CDR3 is 13 residues. The CDR3 bases are TGTGCCAGCAGGGATTCCGGGGGCTATGGCTACACCTTC. Its translation: CASRDSGGYGYTF.

This clone appeared once. V usage is TRBV27 and J usage is TRBJ2-7, with 7 bases that match TRBD1. Trimming removed 5 bases from V and 13 bases from J; junction bases left unmatched: 17. From germline, CDR1 is MNHEY and CDR2 SMNVEV (reference sequence). The CDR3 totals 14 residues. The CDR3 protein is CASSADRFNSAVYF. The CDR3, as DNA: TGTGCCAGCAGTGCGGACAGGTTCAACTCAGCGGTCTACTTC.

V usage is TRBV10-1 and J usage is TRBJ1-1, with a possible D match to TRBD1 (5 bases). The germline V gene encodes CDR1 WNHNN and CDR2 SYGVQD (reference sequence). Trimming took 2 bases from V and 1 from J, leaving 14 bases between them. This CDR3 is built from 16 residues. For the CDR3, the DNA is TGCGCCAGCAGTGAGCAGGCCGGGGGTTGGAACACTGAAGCTTTCTTT. This codes for CASSEQAGGWNTEAFF.

The gene calls are TRBV2 and TRBJ2-3; a weak D match, TRBD1 (6 bases). Between the trimmed V and J ends, which lost 7 bases and 2 bases, there was a span of 16 bases. Germline-derived CDR1 and CDR2 are SNHLY and FYNNEI. The CDR3 totals 15 residues. The CDR3 sequence: CASTLQGSYTDTQYF. CDR3 nucleotides: TGTGCCAGCACCCTACAGGGTTCCTACACAGATACGCAGTATTTT.

The gene calls are TRBV7-3 and TRBJ2-2; the D gene is possibly TRBD2 (6 bases). V was shortened by 5 bases and J by 3 bases, with 13 bases between the two germline ends. Germline CDR1 reads SGHTA; CDR2 reads FQGTGA. The CDR3 consists of 15 residues. The CDR3 reads CASSPEGLYTGELFF. DNA of the CDR3: TGTGCCAGCAGCCCGGAGGGCCTCTACACCGGGGAGCTGTTTTTT.

The chain employs TRBV7-7 and TRBJ2-2; D possibly corresponds to TRBD1 (6 bases). Trimming left V 2 bases short and J 5 bases short, with 18 bases between. This CDR3 is built from 17 residues. Germline assignment: CDR1 SSHAT and CDR2 FNYEAQ (reference sequence). CDR3 loop: CASSLPLGQGKTGELFF. The CDR3 DNA reads TGTGCCAGCAGCTTACCCCTCGGTCAGGGGAAGACCGGGGAGCTGTTTTTT.

Comment on this clone: This specimen includes other DNA sequences encoding the same CDR3. The chain employs TRBV5-1 and TRBJ1-5; D gene ambiguous. This CDR3 region has 15 residues. The V end was cut by 0 bases, the J end by 4 bases, with 11 bases between. Germline values: CDR1 SGHRS, CDR2 YFSETQ. The CDR3 DNA follows: TGCGCCAGCAGCTTGGTCCCGGGATTAAATCAGCCCCAGCATTTT. The encoded protein is CASSLVPGLNQPQHF.

In its sample, this clone was seen once. The chain carries TRBV29-1 and TRBJ1-5, with D hard to call. The germline V gene has CDR1 SQVTM and CDR2 ANQGSEA. The CDR3 spans 13 residues. V was pared by 7 bases and J by 3 bases, with 13 bases between. The CDR3 sequence is CSASDGINQPQHF. CDR3 DNA sequence: TGCAGCGCCTCGGACGGGATCAATCAGCCCCAGCATTTT.

This clone has a handful of counts. The chain recombines TRBV5-1 with TRBJ2-1; D is perhaps TRBD2 (6 bases). Germline V CDR1 and CDR2: SGHRS, YFSETQ. The CDR3 has 16 amino acids. Between the trimmed V and J ends, which lost 0 bases and 7 bases, there was a span of 17 bases. CDR3 nucleotide sequence: TGCGCCAGCAGCTTGGGGACTACCCGTGTGGGGAATGAGCAGTTCTTC. Translation: CASSLGTTRVGNEQFF.

The chain carries TRBV28 and TRBJ2-3; 14 bases are a match to TRBD2. Looked up from germline, CDR1 is MDHEN and CDR2 is SYDVKM. The V and J ends lost 6 bases and 3 bases, in that order; junction bases with no gene match: 5. The CDR3 length is 16 residues. CDR3 loop: CASRSGTSGSTDTQYF. The CDR3 DNA reads TGTGCCAGCAGGTCCGGGACTAGCGGGAGTACAGATACGCAGTATTTT.

This chain uses TRBV5-1 with TRBJ2-3; TRBD2 matches at 7 bases. Germline V gene lookup returns CDR1 SGHRS and CDR2 YFSETQ. The junction had 7 bases not matched to a gene; V was cut back by 0 bases and J by 0 bases. The length of the CDR3 is 17 residues. CDR3 region: CASSLDVAGLSTDTQYF. CDR3 DNA: TGCGCCAGCAGCTTGGACGTAGCGGGCCTAAGCACAGATACGCAGTATTTT.

The chain combines TRBV28 with TRBJ2-1; 13 bases map to TRBD2. Germline-derived CDR1 and CDR2 are MDHEN and SYDVKM. V dropped 5 bases and J dropped 6; count of bases not matched to a gene: 4. The CDR3 sequence is 15 residues long. The chain's CDR3 is CASSAGLAGSNEQFF. CDR3 bases: TGTGCCAGCAGTGCGGGACTAGCGGGGTCCAATGAGCAGTTCTTC.

This rearrangement joins TRBV7-9 to TRBJ1-5; tentative D call: TRBD1 (6 bases). CDR3 length: 18 residues. CDR1 is SEHNR and CDR2 is FQNEAQ in the germline V gene (reference sequence). Between the trimmed V and J ends, which lost 5 bases and 11 bases, there was a span of 31 bases. CDR3 sequence: CASSNTGTHKRGGETQHF. CDR3 DNA sequence: TGTGCCAGCAGCAATACGGGGACGCACAAAAGGGGGGGTGAGACCCAGCATTTT.

The gene calls are TRBV18 and TRBJ1-1, with TRBD1 identical over 10 bases. This CDR3 region has 14 residues. Germline values: CDR1 KGHSH, CDR2 LQKENI. V lost 3 bases, J lost 8 bases, and 6 bases stayed unmatched. The CDR3 loop reads CASSPGQGSAEAFF. Written as DNA, the CDR3 is TGTGCCAGCTCACCGGGACAGGGGAGTGCCGAAGCTTTCTTT.

The chain combines TRBV27 with TRBJ1-5; TRBD1 matches at 7 bases. The J segment lost 5 bases and the V segment lost 0 bases, leaving 7 bases of the junction unmatched. The CDR3 totals 16 residues. The germline V gene encodes CDR1 MNHEY and CDR2 SMNVEV (reference sequence). The CDR3 sequence: CASSLSSIQGYQPQHF. CDR3 DNA: TGTGCCAGCAGTTTATCGTCAATACAGGGGTATCAGCCCCAGCATTTT.

This sequence joins TRBV4-3 and TRBJ2-3, with TRBD2 as a possible D gene (7 bases). The CDR3 runs 16 residues. Trimming took 2 bases from V and 5 from J, leaving 17 bases between them. Germline V CDR1 and CDR2: LGHNA, YSLEER. The CDR3 DNA follows: TGCGCCAGCAGCCAATTGGGGGGGGGCCGGTTAGATACGCAGTATTTT. Translation: CASSQLGGGRLDTQYF.

The J gene is TRBJ2-1, the V gene TRBV9; TRBD2 agrees at 7 bases. The CDR3 spans 16 residues. Germline V CDR1 and CDR2: SGDLS, YYNGEE. Trimming took 1 base from V and 3 from J; bases not matched to a gene: 7. The CDR3 DNA is TGTGCCAGCAGCGTATCTCAACGGGAGGACTACAATGAGCAGTTCTTC. Translation: CASSVSQREDYNEQFF. Supplemented by reference TRBV9 and TRBJ2-1, the full variable domain reads DSGVTQTPKHLITATGQRVTLRCSPRSGDLSVYWYQQSLDQGLQFLIQYYNGEERAKGNILERFSAQQFPDLHSELNLSSLELGDSALYFCASSVSQREDYNEQFFGPGTRLTVL.

This clone has a single count. The gene calls are TRBV6-4 and TRBJ1-1; possibly TRBD1 for D (5 bases). The CDR3 is made up of 13 amino acids. The germline V gene encodes CDR1 MRHNA and CDR2 SNTAGT. Trimming stripped 0 bases from V and 4 bases from J, with 6 bases between. The CDR3 reads CASSDSRGTEAFF. CDR3 DNA: TGTGCCAGCAGTGACTCAAGGGGCACTGAAGCTTTCTTT.

The chain employs TRBV6-1 and TRBJ2-1, with D possibly matching TRBD1 (6 bases). The CDR3 extends over 15 amino acids. Trimming removed 4 bases from V and 4 bases from J, with 14 bases in between. CDR1 and CDR2 from the germline V gene are MNHNS and SASEGT. CDR3 sequence (DNA): TGTGCCAGCAGTGCGATCGGACAGATATACAATGAGCAGTTCTTC. Residues: CASSAIGQIYNEQFF.

This clone was seen more than once but under ten times. CDR3 loop: CASSPGQGSNQPQHF. The CDR3 DNA is TGTGCCAGCAGCCCGGGACAGGGCAGCAATCAGCCCCAGCATTTT. This rearrangement joins TRBV7-2 to TRBJ1-5, with 9 bases fitting TRBD1. The CDR3 spans 15 residues. The J segment lost 1 base and the V segment lost 5 bases, leaving 3 bases of the junction unmatched. Per germline, CDR1 SGHTA and CDR2 FQGNSA. Supplemented by reference TRBV7-2 and TRBJ1-5, the full variable domain reads GAGVSQSPSNKVTEKGKDVELRCDPISGHTALYWYRQSLGQGLEFLIYFQGNSAPDKSGLPSDRFSAERTGGSVSTLTIQRTQQEDSAVYLCASSPGQGSNQPQHFGDGTRLSIL.

This chain uses TRBV7-6 with TRBJ2-7; no firm D call. Germline assignment: CDR1 SGHVS and CDR2 FNYEAQ. With 1 base removed from V and 3 bases from J, the gap between germline ends came to 16 bases. This CDR3 spans 16 amino acids. As DNA, the CDR3 is TGTGCCAGCAGCTTAGGTATTGGTCCTGAACTCTACGAGCAGTACTTC. Amino acid sequence: CASSLGIGPELYEQYF.

V and J are TRBV5-5 and TRBJ2-7, with a tentative D call TRBD2 (6 bases). CDR1 and CDR2 from the germline V gene are SGHKS and YYEKEE (reference sequence). The germline V and J ends were trimmed by 0 bases and 5 bases, with 24 bases remaining between them. The CDR3 runs to 18 residues. This CDR3 is CASSLAAGGIPLDNEQYF. CDR3 DNA sequence: TGTGCCAGCAGCTTGGCCGCTGGGGGGATCCCCTTGGACAACGAGCAGTACTTC.

The gene calls are TRBV10-3 and TRBJ2-1; 10 nucleotides agree with TRBD2. This CDR3 is 13 amino acids long. After removal of 11 bases from V and 4 bases from J, the junction contained 5 bases not matched to a gene. Germline loops: CDR1 ENHRY, CDR2 SYGVKD. Here the CDR3 reads CAVSSGSYNEQFF. The CDR3, as DNA: TGTGCCGTGTCTAGCGGGAGTTACAATGAGCAGTTCTTC.

CDR3 nucleotides: TGTGCCAGCAGCCCCCTAGCGTTCGGGGGTGAGCAGTTCTTC. This gives the protein CASSPLAFGGEQFF. The rearrangement links TRBV9 to TRBJ2-1; TRBD2 is a possible D gene (6 bases). V was pared by 4 bases and J by 9 bases, with 17 bases between. Per the germline V gene, CDR1 is SGDLS and CDR2 is YYNGEE. This CDR3 is 14 amino acids long.

The chain joins TRBV7-8 to TRBJ2-1, with D perhaps TRBD1 (5 bases). The CDR3 totals 13 residues. Germline V gives CDR1 SGHVS, CDR2 FQNEAQ. Trimming left V 0 bases short and J 5 bases short, with 5 bases between. The CDR3 loop is CASSLAGHNEQFF. In DNA, the CDR3 is TGTGCCAGCAGCTTAGCGGGGCACAATGAGCAGTTCTTC.

The V gene is TRBV9, the J gene TRBJ2-3; 10 positions match TRBD2. V was clipped by 0 bases and J by 2 bases; unmatched bases: 9. CDR3 size: 18 residues. CDR1 and CDR2 from the germline V gene are SGDLS and YYNGEE. CDR3 region: CASSVGLAGRFITDTQYF. The CDR3 nucleotides read TGTGCCAGCAGCGTAGGACTAGCGGGTAGATTTATCACAGATACGCAGTATTTT.

V and J are TRBV6-1 and TRBJ1-2, with D possibly TRBD1 on 5 matching bases. The V end was cut by 4 bases, the J end by 8 bases, with 8 bases between. The germline CDR1 and CDR2 sequences are MNHNS and SASEGT. This CDR3 comprises 11 residues. The CDR3 is CASSVTGGYTF. CDR3 coding DNA: TGTGCCAGCAGTGTAACAGGAGGCTACACCTTC.

The chain carries TRBV29-1 and TRBJ2-5; perhaps TRBD1 as D (6 bases). Germline-derived CDR1 and CDR2 are SQVTM and ANQGSEA. This CDR3 is built from 12 residues. Trimming left V 8 bases short and J 5 bases short, with 15 bases between. CDR3 residues: CSIIQGRETQYF. The CDR3, as DNA: TGCAGCATAATACAGGGTCGGGAGACCCAGTACTTC.